This T cell receptor (beta chain) was profiled in a study of identical twins. Germline V gives CDR1 DFQATT, CDR2 SNEGSKA (reference sequence). After removal of 5 bases from V and 0 bases from J, the junction contained 8 bases not matched to a gene. The CDR3 is 16 residues long. In this sample, this clonotype turned up many times. MiXCR was run by TCRdb on the 5' RACE reads, yielding one entry per CDR3 protein. The table has hundreds of thousands of distinct CDR3 sequences, approximately 22% seen once. A further study also used this sample, focusing on T cells expressing NK-cell markers. As reported in that work: Dominant NKG2C+ clonotype frequencies of 1.0-7.0% of CD8+ T cells were measured in over 5 donors.

This receptor was obtained from a young woman in good health. The sequenced sample consisted of PBMCs. This chain connects TRBV20-1 to TRBJ2-1; 9 bases fit TRBD1. The CDR3 DNA reads as TGCAGTGCTTCTATGACAGGGGGACCCTCCTACAATGAGCAGTTCTTC. Amino acids: CSASMTGGPSYNEQFF.